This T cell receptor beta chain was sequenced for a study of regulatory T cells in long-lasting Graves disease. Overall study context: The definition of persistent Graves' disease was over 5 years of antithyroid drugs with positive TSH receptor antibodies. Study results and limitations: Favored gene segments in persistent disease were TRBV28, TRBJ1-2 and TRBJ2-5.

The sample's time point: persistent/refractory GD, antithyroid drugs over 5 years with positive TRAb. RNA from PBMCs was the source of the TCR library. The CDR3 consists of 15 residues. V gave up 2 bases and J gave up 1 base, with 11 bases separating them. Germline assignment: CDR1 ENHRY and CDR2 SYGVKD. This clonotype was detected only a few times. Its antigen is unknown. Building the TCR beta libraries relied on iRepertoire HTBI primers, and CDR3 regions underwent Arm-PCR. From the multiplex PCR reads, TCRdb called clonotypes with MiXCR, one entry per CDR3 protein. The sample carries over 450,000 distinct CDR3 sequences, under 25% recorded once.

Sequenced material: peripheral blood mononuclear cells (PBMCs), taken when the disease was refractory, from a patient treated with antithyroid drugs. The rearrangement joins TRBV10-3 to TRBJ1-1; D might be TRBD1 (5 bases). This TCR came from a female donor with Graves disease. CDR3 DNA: TGTGCCATCAGTGAGGGACAAGTCCGGAACACTGAAGCTTTCTTT. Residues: CAISEGQVRNTEAFF.